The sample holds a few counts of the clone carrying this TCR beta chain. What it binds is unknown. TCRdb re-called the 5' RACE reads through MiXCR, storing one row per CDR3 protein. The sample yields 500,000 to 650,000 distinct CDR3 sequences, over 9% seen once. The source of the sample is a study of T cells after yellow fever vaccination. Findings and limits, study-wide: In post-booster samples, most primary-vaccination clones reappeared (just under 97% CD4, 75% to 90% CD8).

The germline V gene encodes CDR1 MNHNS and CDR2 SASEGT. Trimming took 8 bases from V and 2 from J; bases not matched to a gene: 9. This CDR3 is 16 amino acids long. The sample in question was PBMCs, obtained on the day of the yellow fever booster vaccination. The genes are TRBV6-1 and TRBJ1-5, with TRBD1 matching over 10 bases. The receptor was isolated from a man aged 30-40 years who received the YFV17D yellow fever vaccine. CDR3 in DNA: TGTGCCAGCGAGCCGACAGGGGGCCTGGGCAATCAGCCCCAGCATTTT. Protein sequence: CASEPTGGLGNQPQHF.